Below, one TCR beta chain is given with its context. The sample comes from a study of shared clonotypes between healthy human individuals. Profiled with immunoSEQ multiplex PCR; TCRdb holds only in-frame clones, not every one. The repertoire consists of some 580,000 clones, with approximately 97% occurring once and the leading ten covering approximately 0.057%. The V and J ends lost 5 bases and 4 bases respectively, with 14 bases between them. CDR3 length: 14 amino acids. Per germline, CDR1 MDHEN and CDR2 SYDVKM. The J gene is TRBJ1-1, the V gene TRBV28; D not certain. The sequencing sample was made of naive CD4+ T cells sorted from blood. Subset given: CD45RA+ positively selected. The TCR was taken from a woman between 25 and 40 years old in good health. CDR3 nucleotides: TGTGCCAGCAGTCCACCGGGTCAGTTCACTGAAGCTTTCTTT. Translation: CASSPPGQFTEAFF.